Following are 30 T cell receptor beta chains from one sample sequenced in a study of control samples from healthy donors and cancer patients. The repertoire was sequenced with immunoSEQ multiplex PCR; TCRdb's copy has only in-frame clones and lacks some. The sample lists approximately 86,000 clones, about 92% occurring once. The material sequenced was blood. The source of these receptors is a woman aged 30 to 39 in good health.

On this clone: At one end the junction does not follow the germline gene, possibly because of a read error. Other DNA sequences in this sample translate to the same CDR3. J is TRBJ1-5 and V is TRBV28; a weak D match, TRBD1 (5 bases). The CDR3 covers 13 residues. Germline CDR1 and CDR2: MDHEN and SYDVKM. The CDR3 region is CASSDSLNQPQHF. The CDR3 DNA is TGCGCCAGCAGCGACAGTTTAAATCAGCCCCAGCATTTT.

As for this clone: The identical CDR3 is also encoded by other nucleotide sequences in the sample. The chain couples TRBV19 to TRBJ2-1; D uncertain. In germline, CDR1 is LNHDA, CDR2 SQIVND (reference sequence). This CDR3 contains 13 residues. Trimming left V 3 bases short and J 5 bases short, with 8 bases between. CDR3 loop: CASSIGQNNEQFF. CDR3 DNA sequence: TGTGCCAGTAGTATCGGCCAGAACAATGAGCAGTTCTTC.

This clone was detected only once. V gene TRBV4-1 combines with J gene TRBJ1-4; a possible D gene is TRBD1 (6 bases). Germline V gene lookup returns CDR1 MGHRA and CDR2 YSYEKL. The ends were cut back, 4 bases at V and 8 bases at J, with 20 bases in the middle. The CDR3 contains 16 residues. CDR3 sequence reads: CASSRPERGAREKLFF. As DNA, the CDR3 is TGCGCCAGCAGCCGACCTGAGCGGGGGGCGCGGGAAAAACTGTTTTTT.

The chain links TRBV4-2 to TRBJ2-7; D gene unclear. V lost 1 base and J lost 3, with 13 bases in between. The V gene's germline CDR1 is LGHNA and CDR2 YNFKEQ. This CDR3 region has 15 residues. CDR3 loop: CASSQVGNSYYEQYF. In DNA form, the CDR3 reads TGTGCCAGCAGCCAAGTTGGGAACAGCTACTACGAGCAGTACTTC.

V and J are TRBV6-5 and TRBJ2-1; D gene uncertain. The CDR3 runs 14 residues. V was pared by 4 bases and J by 0 bases, with 7 bases between. CDR1 and CDR2 from the germline V gene are MNHEY and SVGAGI. CDR3 residues: CASSWSASYNEQFF. CDR3 nucleotide sequence: TGTGCCAGCAGTTGGAGTGCCTCCTACAATGAGCAGTTCTTC.

The chain links TRBV5-6 to TRBJ1-2, with D hard to call. Deletions cut 4 bases from V and 7 bases from J, with 17 bases between. Germline CDR1 and CDR2: SGHDT and YYEEEE. The CDR3 has 14 residues. Here the CDR3 reads CASSPAIREGGYTF. As DNA, the CDR3 is TGTGCCAGCAGCCCGGCGATAAGGGAGGGTGGCTACACCTTC. The entire variable domain, with the rest obtained from reference TRBV5-6 and TRBJ1-2, is as follows: DAGVTQSPTHLIKTRGQQVTLRCSPKSGHDTVSWYQQALGQGPQFIFQYYEEEERQRGNFPDRFSGHQFPNYSSELNVNALLLGDSALYLCASSPAIREGGYTFGSGTRLTVV.

This clone is a singleton in its sample. The J gene is TRBJ1-5, the V gene TRBV2; no clear D gene. The germline V gene has CDR1 SNHLY and CDR2 FYNNEI. This CDR3 has 16 amino acids. Trimming removed 2 bases from V and 1 base from J, with 12 bases in between. The DNA for the CDR3 is TGTGCCAGCAGTGAAATGCAGGAGGCAAGCAATCAGCCCCAGCATTTT. This codes for CASSEMQEASNQPQHF. Combining the CDR3 with reference TRBV2 and TRBJ1-5 gives the whole variable domain EPEVTQTPSHQVTQMGQEVILRCVPISNHLYFYWYRQILGQKVEFLVSFYNNEISEKSEIFDDQFSVERPDGSNFTLKIRSTKLEDSAMYFCASSEMQEASNQPQHFGDGTRLSIL.

With regard to this clone: Relative to the germline gene, one junction end is altered; a read error may explain this. The chain links TRBV3-1 (or the pseudogene TRBV3-2) to TRBJ2-5; TRBD2 aligns across 10 bases. Germline V gives CDR1 LGHDT, CDR2 YNNKEL (reference sequence). The CDR3 runs to 16 residues. CDR3 protein: CASSQEELAGKETQYF. DNA for the CDR3: TGTGCCAGCAGCCAAGAAGAACTAGCGGGGAAAGAAACCCAGTACTTC.

The chain has TRBV28 and TRBJ2-3; 8 nucleotides line up with TRBD2. Trimming cost V 5 bases and J 2 bases; bases outside gene matches: 9. Germline V lookup: CDR1 MDHEN, CDR2 SYDVKM. This CDR3 contains 16 residues. This CDR3 is CASSPLAGYITDTQYF. The DNA of the CDR3 is TGTGCCAGCAGTCCCTTAGCGGGGTATATCACAGATACGCAGTATTTT.

V usage is TRBV4-1 and J usage is TRBJ2-1; TRBD2 matches 7 bases. CDR3 size: 15 residues. Looked up from germline, CDR1 is MGHRA and CDR2 is YSYEKL. The ends lost 4 bases at V and 0 bases at J; junction bases unmatched: 3. In DNA, the CDR3 is TGCGCCAGCAGCCGGGAGCGGGACTCCTACAATGAGCAGTTCTTC. Translating gives CASSRERDSYNEQFF.

This clone has just one count. This chain joins TRBV27 and TRBJ1-5; D remains unclear. V dropped 1 base and J dropped 3 bases, with 7 bases sitting between them. The germline CDR1 and CDR2 sequences are MNHEY and SMNVEV (reference sequence). The CDR3 loop spans 14 amino acids. CDR3 DNA: TGTGCCAGCAGTTTATTGGGGATCAATCAGCCCCAGCATTTT. This sequence encodes CASSLLGINQPQHF.

Points on this clone: It is unclear where the CDR3 begins or ends on the DNA, so no DNA is shown, and the CDR3 is as TCRdb lists it. The chain is built from TRBV28 and TRBJ1-5; the table's D call, TRBD1, was not checked against the DNA. The CDR3 is 15 residues long, counting both termini. The germline CDR1 and CDR2 sequences are MDHEN and SYDVKM. This CDR3 reads CASSFLAENGQPQHF.

This sequence joins TRBV19 and TRBJ1-2, with TRBD1 matching over 9 bases. Per the germline V gene, CDR1 is LNHDA and CDR2 is SQIVND (reference sequence). The length of the CDR3 is 14 residues. V shed 6 bases, J shed 8 bases, and the junction held 10 bases outside the gene matches. CDR3 nucleotides: TGTGCCAGTAGCCCGGACAGGGGCTTTGGGGGCTACACCTTC. Translation: CASSPDRGFGGYTF.

The V gene is TRBV10-3, the J gene TRBJ2-2, with D perhaps given as TRBD1 or TRBD2 (5 bases each). This CDR3 region has 13 residues. Germline CDR1 and CDR2: ENHRY and SYGVKD. The germline V and J ends were trimmed by 9 bases and 8 bases, with 16 bases remaining between them. The CDR3 loop is CAILDGAAGELFF. CDR3 DNA sequence: TGTGCCATTTTAGACGGGGCGGCTGGGGAGCTGTTTTTT.

The chain couples TRBV5-1 to TRBJ2-1; TRBD2 agrees at 8 bases. Germline V lookup: CDR1 SGHRS, CDR2 YFSETQ. Trimming at V came to 4 bases and at J to 7 bases, leaving 22 bases not matched to a gene. The CDR3 runs to 19 residues. DNA of the CDR3: TGCGCCAGCAGCCCCACTAGCGGACGGTCACAACGGGCTTCGAATGAGCAGTTCTTC. It codes for CASSPTSGRSQRASNEQFF.

The V and J genes are TRBV20-1 and TRBJ2-7; no definite D call. V lost 3 bases, J lost 0 bases, and 12 bases lay in between. From germline, CDR1 is DFQATT and CDR2 SNEGSKA (reference sequence). The CDR3 spans 14 residues. The CDR3 DNA reads as TGCAGTGCTAGTGATCTGGGTACCTCCTACGAGCAGTACTTC. Its translation: CSASDLGTSYEQYF.

The genes are TRBV11-3 and TRBJ1-1; D call uncertain. The V end was cut by 1 base, the J end by 5 bases, with 8 bases between. CDR3 length: 13 amino acids. Looked up from germline, CDR1 is SGHNT and CDR2 is YENEEA. This CDR3 is CASSLASFTEAFF. The CDR3, as DNA: TGTGCCAGCAGCTTAGCCTCGTTTACTGAAGCTTTCTTT. Full variable domain (outside the CDR3, taken from reference TRBV11-3 and TRBJ1-1): EAGVVQSPRYKIIEKKQPVAFWCNPISGHNTLYWYLQNLGQGPELLIRYENEEAVDDSQLPKDRFSAERLKGVDSTLKIQPAELGDSAVYLCASSLASFTEAFFGQGTRLTVV.

This chain links TRBV7-2 with TRBJ1-4; 7 bases map to TRBD1. The CDR3 sequence is 14 residues long. With 5 bases clipped from V and 6 bases from J, the junction kept 6 bases outside the gene matches. The germline V gene has CDR1 SGHTA and CDR2 FQGNSA. DNA for the CDR3: TGTGCCAGCAGCAGGGGACAGCGCTATGAAAAACTGTTTTTT. Residues: CASSRGQRYEKLFF.

The CDR3 nucleotides read TGTGCCAGCAGCTTGGGGACAGTCTCCTACAATGAGCAGTTCTTC. It is translated as CASSLGTVSYNEQFF. This sequence joins TRBV7-9 and TRBJ2-1, with 7 bases matching TRBD1. The J segment lost 0 bases and the V segment lost 3 bases, leaving 2 bases of the junction unmatched. The CDR3 extends over 15 amino acids. The V gene's germline CDR1 is SEHNR and CDR2 FQNEAQ (reference sequence). Supplemented by reference TRBV7-9 and TRBJ2-1, the full variable domain reads DTGVSQNPRHKITKRGQNVTFRCDPISEHNRLYWYRQTLGQGPEFLTYFQNEAQLEKSRLLSDRFSAERPKGSFSTLEIQRTEQGDSAMYLCASSLGTVSYNEQFFGPGTRLTVL.

This clone was counted between two and nine times. This sequence joins TRBV10-3 and TRBJ2-7; D gene ambiguous. Trimming took off 4 bases at V and 3 bases at J, with 4 bases between the two ends. The CDR3 is 11 amino acids. From germline, CDR1 is ENHRY and CDR2 SYGVKD. The CDR3 region has the DNA TGTGCCATCAGTGTTTACTACGAGCAGTACTTC. Translated, it gives CAISVYYEQYF.

This chain joins TRBV19 and TRBJ1-3; D unresolved. The CDR3 consists of 15 residues. V lost 5 bases and J lost 1, with 12 bases in between. CDR1 is LNHDA and CDR2 is SQIVND in the germline V gene (reference sequence). The DNA for the CDR3 is TGTGCCAGTAGTCCCCCCTTTAGATCTGGAAACACCATATATTTT. Translation gives CASSPPFRSGNTIYF.

Only one count was recorded for this clone. V usage is TRBV4-2 and J usage is TRBJ1-4; D may be TRBD1 (5 bases). The CDR3 runs 14 residues. V was clipped by 3 bases and J by 7 bases, with 12 bases between them. CDR1 and CDR2 (germline): LGHNA, YNFKEQ. The CDR3 is CASSQGVGGEKLFF. CDR3 nucleotide sequence: TGTGCCAGCAGCCAGGGGGTAGGTGGTGAAAAACTGTTTTTT.

This chain uses TRBV28 with TRBJ2-7, with D uncertain. Trimming shortened V by 6 bases and J by 2 bases, and 11 bases separated the two germline ends. The CDR3 has 13 residues. CDR1 and CDR2 from the germline V gene are MDHEN and SYDVKM. The CDR3 sequence: CASSPAEAYEQYF. CDR3 DNA: TGTGCCAGCAGCCCTGCTGAAGCCTACGAGCAGTACTTC.

V is TRBV7-8 and J is TRBJ1-5; 7 bases are shared with TRBD1. V was clipped by 5 bases and J by 5 bases; unmatched bases: 3. The CDR3 loop spans 13 amino acids. Germline values: CDR1 SGHVS, CDR2 FQNEAQ. As DNA, the CDR3 is TGTGCCAGCAGCGGCAGGGGGTATCAGCCCCAGCATTTT. Translated: CASSGRGYQPQHF.

This chain links TRBV6-1 with TRBJ1-6, with TRBD1 matching 9 bases. CDR1 is MNHNS, CDR2 SASEGT, per germline. Germline trimming cut 4 bases from V and 6 bases from J; bases unmatched to any gene: 7. The CDR3 spans 16 residues. CDR3 sequence: CASSGRAGQGNSPLHF. CDR3 in DNA: TGTGCCAGCAGTGGAAGGGCGGGACAGGGTAATTCACCCCTCCACTTT.

The chain combines TRBV19 with TRBJ2-7, with D unresolved. The CDR3 length is 14 residues. Germline CDR1 is LNHDA and CDR2 is SQIVND (reference sequence). Deletions cut 5 bases from V and 4 bases from J, with 15 bases between. CDR3 sequence (DNA): TGTGCCAGTAGTCATAGGGCAACACTGTACGAGCAGTACTTC. It encodes CASSHRATLYEQYF.

The chain carries TRBV19 and TRBJ1-1; 7 positions match TRBD1. The CDR3 extends over 14 amino acids. V dropped 5 bases and J dropped 1; count of bases not matched to a gene: 4. The V gene's germline CDR1 is LNHDA and CDR2 SQIVND (reference sequence). CDR3 region: CASSRRGPNTEAFF. The CDR3 DNA is TGTGCCAGTAGTCGGAGGGGGCCGAACACTGAAGCTTTCTTT.

The chain employs TRBV6-2 or TRBV6-3 and TRBJ1-5, with TRBD1 matching over 7 bases. There are 15 residues in the CDR3. From germline, CDR1 is MNHEY and CDR2 SVGEGT. V shed 5 bases, J shed 0 bases, and the junction held 4 bases outside the gene matches. CDR3 DNA: TGTGCCAGCAGTGAGACAGGGTATAGCAATCAGCCCCAGCATTTT. Residues: CASSETGYSNQPQHF.

J is TRBJ1-1 and V is TRBV2; D is ambiguous. The length of the CDR3 is 13 residues. Trimming cost V 6 bases and J 0 bases, with 8 bases left between them. Germline CDR1 SNHLY, CDR2 FYNNEI. The CDR3 loop reads CASRRLMNTEAFF. DNA of the CDR3: TGTGCCAGCAGGAGATTAATGAACACTGAAGCTTTCTTT.

The rearrangement uses TRBV7-8 and TRBJ2-3, with no clear D. In germline, CDR1 is SGHVS, CDR2 FQNEAQ. With 1 base removed from V and 0 bases from J, the gap between germline ends came to 2 bases. The CDR3 has 13 residues. The CDR3 loop reads CASSLGSTDTQYF. CDR3 DNA sequence: TGTGCCAGCAGCTTAGGGAGCACAGATACGCAGTATTTT.